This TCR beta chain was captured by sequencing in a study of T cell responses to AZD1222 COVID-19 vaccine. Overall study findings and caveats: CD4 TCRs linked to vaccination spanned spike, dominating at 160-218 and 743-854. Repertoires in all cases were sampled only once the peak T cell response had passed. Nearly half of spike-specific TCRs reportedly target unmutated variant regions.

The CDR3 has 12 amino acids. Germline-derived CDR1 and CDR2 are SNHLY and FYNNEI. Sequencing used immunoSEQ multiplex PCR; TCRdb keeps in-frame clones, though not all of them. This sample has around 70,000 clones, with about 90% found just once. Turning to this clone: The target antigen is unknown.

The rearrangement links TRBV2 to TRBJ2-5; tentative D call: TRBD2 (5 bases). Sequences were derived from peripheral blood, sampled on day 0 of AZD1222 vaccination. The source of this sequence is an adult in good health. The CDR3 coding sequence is TGTGCGTCGGAGGAGTACCAAGAGACCCAGTACTTC. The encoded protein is CASEEYQETQYF.